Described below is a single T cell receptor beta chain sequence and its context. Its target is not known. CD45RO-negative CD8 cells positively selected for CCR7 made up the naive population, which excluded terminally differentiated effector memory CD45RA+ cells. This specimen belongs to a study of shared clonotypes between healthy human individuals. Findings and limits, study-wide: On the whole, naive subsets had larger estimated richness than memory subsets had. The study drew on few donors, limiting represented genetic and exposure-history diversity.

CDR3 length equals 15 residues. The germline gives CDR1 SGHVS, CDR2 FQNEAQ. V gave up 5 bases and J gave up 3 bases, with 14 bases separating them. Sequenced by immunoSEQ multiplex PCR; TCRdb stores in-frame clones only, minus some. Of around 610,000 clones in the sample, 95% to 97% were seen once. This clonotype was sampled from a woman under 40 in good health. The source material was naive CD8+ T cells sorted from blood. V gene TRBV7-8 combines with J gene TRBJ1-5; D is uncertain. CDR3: CASSPMNGNNQPQHF. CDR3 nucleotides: TGTGCCAGCAGCCCGATGAATGGAAACAATCAGCCCCAGCATTTT.